The next 25 T cell receptor beta chains were all read from a single sample in a study of cytomegalovirus exposure and HLA in healthy donors. Both 60 Vbeta primers and 13 Jbeta primers went into the PCR. This table comes from immunoSEQ multiplex PCR, and its TCRdb copy is limited to in-frame clones, with some not included. The table shows approximately 150,000 clones, with 65% to 85% occurring only once. Source material: PBMCs. The receptors stem from a man aged 55 to 70 in good health and CMV-seronegative.

The chain combines TRBV10-3 with TRBJ2-1; 11 bases are a match to TRBD2. The junction had 7 bases not matched to a gene; V was cut back by 5 bases and J by 7 bases. Germline assignment: CDR1 ENHRY and CDR2 SYGVKD. The CDR3 spans 15 residues. The CDR3 DNA follows: TGTGCCATCAGTTTACTAGCGGGAGAGGTGAATGAGCAGTTCTTC. It encodes CAISLLAGEVNEQFF.

This chain links TRBV5-1 with TRBJ1-4; no clear D. The CDR3 spans 13 residues. The germline V and J ends were trimmed by 2 bases and 7 bases, with 9 bases remaining between them. The germline gives CDR1 SGHRS, CDR2 YFSETQ. CDR3 loop: CASSFGMGEKLFF. The CDR3 nucleotides are TGCGCCAGCAGCTTCGGGATGGGTGAAAAACTGTTTTTT.

This chain joins TRBV27 and TRBJ2-3, with TRBD2 matching 13 bases. V trimming: 6 bases; J trimming: 4 bases; junction bases outside the gene matches: 4. The CDR3 runs to 15 residues. Germline values: CDR1 MNHEY, CDR2 SMNVEV (reference sequence). The CDR3 coding sequence is TGTGCCAGCAGCCTACTAGCGGGAGGGGCAGATACGCAGTATTTT. It encodes CASSLLAGGADTQYF.

V gene TRBV5-1 combines with J gene TRBJ2-2; TRBD1 might be the D (5 bases). Germline V CDR1 and CDR2: SGHRS, YFSETQ. CDR3 size: 16 residues. Trimming took off 3 bases at V and 3 bases at J, with 15 bases between the two ends. The CDR3 sequence is CASSSSSRAHTGELFF. CDR3 DNA sequence: TGCGCCAGCAGCTCGTCCTCCAGGGCCCACACCGGGGAGCTGTTTTTT.

Points on this clone: Other DNA sequences in the sample encode the same CDR3. The J gene is TRBJ1-1, the V gene TRBV7-8; 9 nucleotides match TRBD1. V was clipped by 3 bases and J by 2 bases; unmatched bases: 7. Germline V gene data show CDR1 as SGHVS and CDR2 as FQNEAQ. The CDR3 runs 16 residues. Here the CDR3 reads CASSLTGGLGNTEAFF. In DNA form, the CDR3 reads TGTGCCAGCAGCTTGACAGGGGGTCTAGGAAACACTGAAGCTTTCTTT.

This clone appeared once. The J gene is TRBJ2-5, the V gene TRBV25-1, with 7 bases matching TRBD1. The closer fit of TRBJ2-7 to the DNA end suggests the J call may be wrong. Germline loops: CDR1 MGHDK, CDR2 SYGVNS. This CDR3 region has 12 residues. Written as DNA, the CDR3 is TGTGCCAGCCGGGACAGCCTCTACGAGCAGTACTTC. Residues: CASRDSLYEQYF.

The J gene is TRBJ2-3, the V gene TRBV7-2; TRBD2 agrees at 11 bases. Germline V gene data show CDR1 as SGHTA and CDR2 as FQGNSA. CDR3 length: 18 amino acids. Trimming took 3 bases from V and 3 from J; bases not matched to a gene: 11. The CDR3 bases are TGTGCCAGCAGCTTGGGACTAGCGGAAATCAAACCTACAGATACGCAGTATTTT. Translated: CASSLGLAEIKPTDTQYF.

This sequence joins TRBV19 and TRBJ2-1, with 8 bases lining up with TRBD1. J gave up 7 bases and V 9 bases, and 11 bases lay outside the gene matches. Per the germline V gene, CDR1 is LNHDA and CDR2 is SQIVND (reference sequence). This CDR3 contains 14 residues. The CDR3 sequence: CASMDRARINEQFF. CDR3 DNA sequence: TGTGCCAGCATGGACAGGGCTAGGATTAATGAGCAGTTCTTC.

V usage is TRBV13 and J usage is TRBJ2-5; 8 nucleotides align to TRBD1. Matching the DNA end better, TRBJ2-7 makes the J call doubtful. CDR3 length: 15 residues. Germline V gene lookup returns CDR1 PRHDT and CDR2 FYEKMQ (reference sequence). CDR3 sequence reads: CASSLERTGTYEQYF. CDR3 coding DNA: TGTGCCAGCAGCTTAGAAAGGACAGGGACCTACGAGCAGTACTTC.

The chain carries TRBV28 and TRBJ2-3; 8 nucleotides align to TRBD2. V was clipped by 3 bases and J by 2 bases; unmatched bases: 7. Germline V gene lookup returns CDR1 MDHEN and CDR2 SYDVKM. The CDR3 has 16 amino acids. Here the CDR3 DNA reads TGTGCCAGCAGTTTGGGACTAGTCATCCTCACAGATACGCAGTATTTT. This sequence encodes CASSLGLVILTDTQYF.

CDR3 amino acids: CASSLGVTGGYGYTF. DNA of the CDR3: TGTGCCAGCAGCTTAGGAGTAACAGGGGGCTATGGCTACACCTTC. V gene TRBV7-9 combines with J gene TRBJ1-2, with TRBD1 identical over 8 bases. This CDR3 is 15 amino acids long. V trimming: 1 base; J trimming: 4 bases; junction bases outside the gene matches: 5. Germline CDR1 and CDR2: SEHNR and FQNEAQ (reference sequence).

The chain carries TRBV15 and TRBJ1-2; D unclear. The CDR3 runs 16 residues. Germline V gene lookup returns CDR1 LNHNV and CDR2 YYDKDF (reference sequence). The V end lost 0 bases, the J end lost 1 base, and 12 bases lay between the germline ends. CDR3 amino acids: CATSRDLGKFNYGYTF. In nucleotides, the CDR3 is TGTGCCACCAGCAGAGATCTGGGCAAGTTTAACTATGGCTACACCTTC.

To note about this clone: Other DNA sequences in this sample translate to the same CDR3. The CDR3 DNA is TGTGCCAGCAGCTTAGGGCAGGGTGGCGAAAAACTGTTTTTT. Translated, it gives CASSLGQGGEKLFF. The J gene is TRBJ1-4, the V gene TRBV7-6; possible D gene TRBD1, 5 bases. The germline V gene has CDR1 SGHVS and CDR2 FNYEAQ. V was pared by 1 base and J by 8 bases, with 11 bases between. The CDR3 loop spans 14 amino acids.

This clone has just a few counts. In nucleotides, the CDR3 is TGTGCCAGTAGCAGCGCAGGGGGAACTAATGAAAAACTGTTTTTT. Amino acid sequence: CASSSAGGTNEKLFF. The chain has TRBV19 and TRBJ1-4, with 7 bases that match TRBD1. This CDR3 has 15 residues. The V and J ends lost 6 bases and 1 base, in that order; junction bases with no gene match: 5. Germline V gives CDR1 LNHDA, CDR2 SQIVND (reference sequence). Drawing the rest from reference TRBV19 and TRBJ1-4, the complete variable domain is DGGITQSPKYLFRKEGQNVTLSCEQNLNHDAMYWYRQDPGQGLRLIYYSQIVNDFQKGDIAEGYSVSREKKESFPLTVTSAQKNPTAFYLCASSSAGGTNEKLFFGSGTQLSVL.

With regard to this clone: The same CDR3 also results from other DNA sequences found in this sample. V usage is TRBV29-1 and J usage is TRBJ2-1, with no clear D. Per the germline V gene, CDR1 is SQVTM and CDR2 is ANQGSEA. Deletions cut 4 bases from V and 1 base from J, with 2 bases between. The CDR3 is 11 residues long. In nucleotides, the CDR3 is TGCAGCGTTGTATCCTACAATGAGCAGTTCTTC. This gives the protein CSVVSYNEQFF.

This clone appeared a few times. This sequence joins TRBV5-1 and TRBJ2-2, with 10 bases aligning to TRBD2. In germline, CDR1 is SGHRS, CDR2 YFSETQ. Trimming removed 0 bases from V and 5 bases from J; junction bases left unmatched: 4. The CDR3 consists of 16 residues. This CDR3 is CASSLVLAGSTGELFF. CDR3 in DNA: TGCGCCAGCAGCTTGGTACTAGCGGGATCTACCGGGGAGCTGTTTTTT.

The gene calls are TRBV6-6 and TRBJ2-6; D is perhaps TRBD1 (6 bases). The V gene's germline CDR1 is MNHNY and CDR2 SVGAGI (reference sequence). This CDR3 is built from 15 residues. V was cut by 5 bases and J by 2 bases, with 10 bases left in between. The CDR3 loop is CASSHRAPGANVLTF. In nucleotides, the CDR3 is TGTGCCAGCAGTCACAGGGCCCCTGGGGCCAACGTCCTGACTTTC.

This clone is a singleton in its sample. The gene calls are TRBV15 and TRBJ2-7; D may be TRBD2 (6 bases). This CDR3 has 17 amino acids. Germline CDR1 and CDR2: LNHNV and YYDKDF (reference sequence). Trimming stripped 3 bases from V and 1 base from J, with 19 bases between. DNA of the CDR3: TGTGCCACCAGCAGTGGCCTCTTGGGGGGTCGATCCTACGAGCAGTACTTC. Its translation is CATSSGLLGGRSYEQYF.

The V and J genes are TRBV11-2 and TRBJ2-3, with D tentatively TRBD2 (5 bases). Trimming took 8 bases from V and 1 from J, leaving 13 bases between them. This CDR3 is 14 amino acids long. Per germline, CDR1 SGHAT and CDR2 FQNNGV. DNA for the CDR3: TGTGCCAGCCGCCGCAGCGGCCGCACAGATACGCAGTATTTT. It encodes CASRRSGRTDTQYF.

CDR3 coding DNA: TGTGCCAGCTCACTGGACAGGGATGGCTACACCTTC. Translation: CASSLDRDGYTF. This rearrangement joins TRBV18 to TRBJ1-2; TRBD1 aligns across 8 bases. This CDR3 has 12 amino acids. CDR1 is KGHSH, CDR2 LQKENI, per germline. Trimming cost V 4 bases and J 6 bases; bases outside gene matches: 1.

This clone came up a few times. This rearrangement joins TRBV5-1 to TRBJ2-6, with 12 bases identical to TRBD2. V trimming: 0 bases; J trimming: 0 bases; junction bases outside the gene matches: 4. The length of the CDR3 is 19 residues. The germline gives CDR1 SGHRS, CDR2 YFSETQ. In DNA form, the CDR3 reads TGCGCCAGCAGCTTGGCCCCTAGCGGGAGGGGCTCTGGGGCCAACGTCCTGACTTTC. Its translation: CASSLAPSGRGSGANVLTF.

V and J are TRBV29-1 and TRBJ1-5, with TRBD1 identical over 8 bases. Germline trimming cut 7 bases from V and 3 bases from J; bases unmatched to any gene: 5. The CDR3 has 13 residues. CDR1 is SQVTM, CDR2 ANQGSEA, per germline. For the CDR3, the DNA is TGCAGCGCCGGACAGGGAAACAATCAGCCCCAGCATTTT. Its protein is CSAGQGNNQPQHF.

The genes are TRBV29-1 and TRBJ2-1; no clear D gene. This CDR3 is built from 14 residues. From germline, CDR1 is SQVTM and CDR2 ANQGSEA. Trimming cost V 4 bases and J 0 bases, with 10 bases left between them. CDR3 nucleotide sequence: TGCAGCGTTGGGCGCAGCGACTCCTACAATGAGCAGTTCTTC. It is translated as CSVGRSDSYNEQFF.

The genes are TRBV7-9 and TRBJ1-2, with D possibly matching TRBD1 (6 bases). The CDR3 spans 14 residues. The V end was cut by 5 bases, the J end by 3 bases, with 13 bases between. Per germline, CDR1 SEHNR and CDR2 FQNEAQ (reference sequence). The DNA for the CDR3 is TGTGCCAGCAGCGCAAGGACAGAATACTATGGCTACACCTTC. Amino acids: CASSARTEYYGYTF.

The gene calls are TRBV19 and TRBJ2-2; D is uncertain. This CDR3 has 14 residues. The germline V and J ends were trimmed by 1 base and 1 base, with 4 bases remaining between them. The germline V gene encodes CDR1 LNHDA and CDR2 SQIVND (reference sequence). This chain's CDR3 is CASSIAKNTGELFF. The CDR3 bases are TGTGCCAGTAGTATAGCTAAGAACACCGGGGAGCTGTTTTTT.